This TCR beta chain was sequenced during a study of cytomegalovirus exposure and HLA in healthy donors. CDR3 length: 16 amino acids. Germline CDR1 SGDLS, CDR2 YYNGEE. Trimming removed 4 bases at V and 4 bases at J, with 18 bases between. In the PCR, 60 Vbeta and 13 Jbeta primers were used. Libraries were prepared by immunoSEQ multiplex PCR; TCRdb keeps only in-frame clonotypes and omits some of them. The repertoire has more than 110,000 clones, roughly 77% of them found once; the top ten carry approximately 3%. What was sequenced was PBMCs. The rearrangement joins TRBV9 to TRBJ2-1, with D perhaps matching TRBD2 (5 bases). This sequence was found in a female donor in good health and CMV-seronegative. DNA of the CDR3: TGTGCCAGCAGCACCAATGCCGGGATTCTGTACAATGAGCAGTTCTTC. This translates into CASSTNAGILYNEQFF.